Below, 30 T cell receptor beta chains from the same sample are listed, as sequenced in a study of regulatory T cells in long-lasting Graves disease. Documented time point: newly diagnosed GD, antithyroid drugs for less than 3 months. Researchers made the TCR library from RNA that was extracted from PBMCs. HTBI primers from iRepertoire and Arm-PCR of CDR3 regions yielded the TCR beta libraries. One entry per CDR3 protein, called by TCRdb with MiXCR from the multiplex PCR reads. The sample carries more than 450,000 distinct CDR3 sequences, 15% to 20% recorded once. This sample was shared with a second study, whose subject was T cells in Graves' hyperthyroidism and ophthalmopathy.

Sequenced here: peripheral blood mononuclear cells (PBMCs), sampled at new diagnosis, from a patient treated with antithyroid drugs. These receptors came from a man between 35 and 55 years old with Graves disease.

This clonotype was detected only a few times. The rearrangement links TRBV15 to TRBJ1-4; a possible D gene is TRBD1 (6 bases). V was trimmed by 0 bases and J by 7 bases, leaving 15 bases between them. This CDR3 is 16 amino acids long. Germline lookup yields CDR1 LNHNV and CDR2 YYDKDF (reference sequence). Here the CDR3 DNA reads TGTGCCACCAGCAGAGATGGGGGGGGCAGGGTTGAAAAACTGTTTTTT. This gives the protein CATSRDGGGRVEKLFF.

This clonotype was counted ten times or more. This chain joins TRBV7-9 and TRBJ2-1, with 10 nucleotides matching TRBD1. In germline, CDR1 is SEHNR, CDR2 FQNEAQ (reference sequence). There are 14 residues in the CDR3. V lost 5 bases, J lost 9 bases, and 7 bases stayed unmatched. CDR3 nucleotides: TGTGCCAGCAGCCCCGGGACAGGGGACAGTGAGCAGTTCTTC. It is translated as CASSPGTGDSEQFF.

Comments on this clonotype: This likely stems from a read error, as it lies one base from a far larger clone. The CDR3 DNA follows: TGTGCCAGCAGTTACGGTGGCGGGAGGGGGCTCTACAATGAGCGGTTCTTC. Translating it yields CASSYGGGRGLYNERFF. The chain uses TRBV6-9 and TRBJ2-1; 9 nucleotides align to TRBD2. Germline loops: CDR1 MNHGY, CDR2 SVAAGI. There are 17 residues in the CDR3.

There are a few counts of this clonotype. As DNA, the CDR3 is TGTGCCACCGGGACAGGAGGCGTTGGCAATCAGCCCCAGCATTTT. Its translation is CATGTGGVGNQPQHF. The chain couples TRBV28 to TRBJ1-5; 8 bases fit TRBD1. Trimming cost V 10 bases and J 2 bases; bases outside gene matches: 10. This CDR3 spans 15 amino acids. CDR1 and CDR2 (germline): MDHEN, SYDVKM.

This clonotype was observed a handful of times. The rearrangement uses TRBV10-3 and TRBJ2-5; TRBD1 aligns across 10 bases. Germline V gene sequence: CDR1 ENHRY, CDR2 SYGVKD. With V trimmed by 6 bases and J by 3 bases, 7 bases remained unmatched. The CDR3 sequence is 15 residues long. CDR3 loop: CAISPPGQGKETQYF. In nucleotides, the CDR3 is TGTGCCATCAGCCCACCGGGACAGGGGAAAGAGACCCAGTACTTC.

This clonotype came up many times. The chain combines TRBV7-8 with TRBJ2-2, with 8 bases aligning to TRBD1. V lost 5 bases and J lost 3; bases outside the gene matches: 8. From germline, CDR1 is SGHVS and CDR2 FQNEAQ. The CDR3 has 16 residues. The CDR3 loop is CASSPTGTGDTGELFF. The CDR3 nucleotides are TGTGCCAGCAGCCCGACCGGGACAGGTGACACCGGGGAGCTGTTTTTT.

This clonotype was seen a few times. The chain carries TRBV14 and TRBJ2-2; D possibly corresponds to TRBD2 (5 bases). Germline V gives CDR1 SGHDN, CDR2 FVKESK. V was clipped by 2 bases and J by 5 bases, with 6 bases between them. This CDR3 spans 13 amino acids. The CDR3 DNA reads TGTGCCAGCAGCCAAACTAGGACCGGGGAGCTGTTTTTT. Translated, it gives CASSQTRTGELFF.

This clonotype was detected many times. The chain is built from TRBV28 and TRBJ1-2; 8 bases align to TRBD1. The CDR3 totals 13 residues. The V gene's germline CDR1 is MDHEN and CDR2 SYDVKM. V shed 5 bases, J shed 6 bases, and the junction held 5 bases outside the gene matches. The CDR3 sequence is CASSRQGWDGYTF. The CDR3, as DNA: TGTGCCAGCAGTAGACAGGGGTGGGATGGCTACACCTTC.

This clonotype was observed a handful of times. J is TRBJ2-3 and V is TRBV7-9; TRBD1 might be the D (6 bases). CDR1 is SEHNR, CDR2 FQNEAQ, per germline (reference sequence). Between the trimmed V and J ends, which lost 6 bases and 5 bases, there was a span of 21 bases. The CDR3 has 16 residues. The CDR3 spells CASRPTPRGGRDTQYF. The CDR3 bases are TGTGCCAGCAGACCCACCCCCAGGGGTGGGCGAGATACGCAGTATTTT.

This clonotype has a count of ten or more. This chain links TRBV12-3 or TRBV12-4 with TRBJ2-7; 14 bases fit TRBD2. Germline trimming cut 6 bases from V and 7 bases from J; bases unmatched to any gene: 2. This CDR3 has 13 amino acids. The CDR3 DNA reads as TGTGCCAGCAGGGGACTAGCGGGAGTTGAGCAGTACTTC. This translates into CASRGLAGVEQYF.

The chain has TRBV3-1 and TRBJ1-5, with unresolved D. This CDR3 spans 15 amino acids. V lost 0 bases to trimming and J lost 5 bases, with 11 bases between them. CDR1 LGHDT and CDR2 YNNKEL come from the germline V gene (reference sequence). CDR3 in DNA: TGTGCCAGCAGCCAAGATGACACCCAGGATCAGCCCCAGCATTTT. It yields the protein CASSQDDTQDQPQHF.

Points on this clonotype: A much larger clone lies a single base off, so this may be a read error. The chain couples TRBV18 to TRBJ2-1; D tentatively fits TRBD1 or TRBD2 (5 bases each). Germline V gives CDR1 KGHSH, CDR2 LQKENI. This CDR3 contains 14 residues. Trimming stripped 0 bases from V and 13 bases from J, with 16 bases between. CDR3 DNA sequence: TGTGCCAGCTCACCACCGCAGGGACGAGAGACCCAGTTCTTC. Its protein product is CASSPPQGRETQFF. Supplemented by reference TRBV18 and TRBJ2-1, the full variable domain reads NAGVMQNPRHLVRRRGQEARLRCSPMKGHSHVYWYRQLPEEGLKFMVYLQKENIIDESGMPKERFSAEFPKEGPSILRIQQVVRGDSAAYFCASSPPQGRETQFFGPGTRLTVL.

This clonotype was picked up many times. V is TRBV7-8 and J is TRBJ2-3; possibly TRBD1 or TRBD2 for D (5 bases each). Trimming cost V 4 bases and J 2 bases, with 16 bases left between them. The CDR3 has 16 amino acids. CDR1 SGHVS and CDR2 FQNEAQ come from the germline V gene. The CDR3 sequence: CASSSQRDLFTDTQYF. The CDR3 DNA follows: TGTGCCAGCAGCTCGCAACGGGACCTTTTCACAGATACGCAGTATTTT.

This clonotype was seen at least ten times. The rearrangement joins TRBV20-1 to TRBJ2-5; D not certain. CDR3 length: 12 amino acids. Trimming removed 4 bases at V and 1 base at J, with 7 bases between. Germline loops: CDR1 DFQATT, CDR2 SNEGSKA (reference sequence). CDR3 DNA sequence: TGCAGTGCTATTGGTCTCCAAGAGACCCAGTACTTC. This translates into CSAIGLQETQYF.

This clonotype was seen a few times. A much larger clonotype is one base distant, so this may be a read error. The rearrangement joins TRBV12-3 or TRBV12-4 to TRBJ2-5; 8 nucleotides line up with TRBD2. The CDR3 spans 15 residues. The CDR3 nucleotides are TGTGCCAGCAGTTTATTGGCGGGAGGACAAGAGACCCGGTACTTC. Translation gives CASSLLAGGQETRYF.

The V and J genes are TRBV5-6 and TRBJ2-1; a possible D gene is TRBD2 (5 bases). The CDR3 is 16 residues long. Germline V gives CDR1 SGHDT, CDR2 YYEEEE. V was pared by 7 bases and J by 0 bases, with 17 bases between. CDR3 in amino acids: CASRFYLGSSYNEQFF. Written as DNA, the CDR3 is TGTGCCAGCCGTTTTTATTTAGGGAGCTCCTACAATGAGCAGTTCTTC.

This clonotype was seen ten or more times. CDR3: CASSLEGVGEETQYF. The DNA for the CDR3 is TGCGCCAGCAGCTTGGAGGGGGTTGGTGAAGAGACCCAGTACTTC. The chain has TRBV5-1 and TRBJ2-5; D possibly corresponds to TRBD1 (6 bases). Germline V gene data show CDR1 as SGHRS and CDR2 as YFSETQ. Trimming pared 0 bases from V and 3 bases from J, leaving 12 bases between. The CDR3 is 15 residues long.

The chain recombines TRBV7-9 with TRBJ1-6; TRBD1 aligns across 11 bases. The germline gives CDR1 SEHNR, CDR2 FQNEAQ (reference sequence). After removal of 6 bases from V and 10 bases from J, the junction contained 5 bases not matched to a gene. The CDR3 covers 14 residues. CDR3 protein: CASSGQGARSPLHF. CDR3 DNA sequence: TGTGCCAGCAGTGGACAGGGGGCGCGGTCACCCCTCCACTTT.

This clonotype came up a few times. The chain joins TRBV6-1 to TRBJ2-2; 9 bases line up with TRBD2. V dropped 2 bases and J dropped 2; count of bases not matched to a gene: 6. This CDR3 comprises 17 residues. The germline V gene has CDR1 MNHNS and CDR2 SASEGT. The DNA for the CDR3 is TGTGCCAGCAGTGAAAAAGCTAGCGGGAAAAACACCGGGGAGCTGTTTTTT. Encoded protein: CASSEKASGKNTGELFF.

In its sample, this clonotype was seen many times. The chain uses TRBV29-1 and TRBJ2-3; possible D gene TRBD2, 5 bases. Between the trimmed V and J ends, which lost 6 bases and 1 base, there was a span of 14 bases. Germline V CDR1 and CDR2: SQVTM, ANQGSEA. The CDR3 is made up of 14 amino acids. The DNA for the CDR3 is TGCAGCGTACTCGGACTGGAAGGCACAGATACGCAGTATTTT. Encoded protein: CSVLGLEGTDTQYF.

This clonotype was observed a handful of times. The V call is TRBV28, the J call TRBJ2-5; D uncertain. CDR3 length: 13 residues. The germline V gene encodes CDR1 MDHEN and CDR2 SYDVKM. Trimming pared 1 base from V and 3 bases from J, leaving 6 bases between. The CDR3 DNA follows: TGTGCCAGCAGTTTATCTACAGAAGAGACCCAGTACTTC. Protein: CASSLSTEETQYF.

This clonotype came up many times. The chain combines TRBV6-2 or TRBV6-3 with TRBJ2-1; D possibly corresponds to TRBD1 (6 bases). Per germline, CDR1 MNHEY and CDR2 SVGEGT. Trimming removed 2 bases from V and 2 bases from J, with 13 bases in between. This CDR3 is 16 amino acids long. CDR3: CASSYKDRAPYNEQFF. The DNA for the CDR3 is TGTGCCAGCAGTTACAAGGACAGAGCTCCCTACAATGAGCAGTTCTTC.

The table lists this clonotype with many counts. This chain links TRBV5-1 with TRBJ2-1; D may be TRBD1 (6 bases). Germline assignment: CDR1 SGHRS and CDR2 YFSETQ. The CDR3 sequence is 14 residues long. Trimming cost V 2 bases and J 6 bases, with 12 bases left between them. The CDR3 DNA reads TGCGCCAGCAGCTTCCAGGGGACACTCAATGAGCAGTTCTTC. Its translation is CASSFQGTLNEQFF. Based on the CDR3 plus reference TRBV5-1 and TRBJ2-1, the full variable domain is KAGVTQTPRYLIKTRGQQVTLSCSPISGHRSVSWYQQTPGQGLQFLFEYFSETQRNKGNFPGRFSGRQFSNSRSEMNVSTLELGDSALYLCASSFQGTLNEQFFGPGTRLTVL.

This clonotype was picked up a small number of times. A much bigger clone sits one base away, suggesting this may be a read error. The DNA of the CDR3 is TGCAGTGCTTTCAAAGATCGGGACTGGATGAACACTGAAGCTTCCTTT. Its translation: CSAFKDRDWMNTEASF. This chain links TRBV20-1 with TRBJ1-1, with D possibly matching TRBD1 (5 bases). Germline CDR1 is DFQATT and CDR2 is SNEGSKA (reference sequence). The CDR3 loop spans 16 amino acids.

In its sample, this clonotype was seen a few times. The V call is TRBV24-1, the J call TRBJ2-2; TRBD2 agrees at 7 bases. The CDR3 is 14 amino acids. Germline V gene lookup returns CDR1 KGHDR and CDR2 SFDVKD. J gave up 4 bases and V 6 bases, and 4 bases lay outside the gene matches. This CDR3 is CATSLGGSTGELFF. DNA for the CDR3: TGTGCCACCAGTCTGGGAGGGAGCACCGGGGAGCTGTTTTTT.

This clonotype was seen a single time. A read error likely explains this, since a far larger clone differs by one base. This CDR3 is CASRQLGHAYNKQFF. In DNA, the CDR3 is TGTGCCAGCAGGCAGCTCGGACATGCCTACAATAAGCAGTTCTTC. This chain uses TRBV28 with TRBJ2-3; D is possibly TRBD1 (5 bases). The end of the DNA is better explained by TRBJ2-1, so the J call may be wrong. CDR1 MDHEN and CDR2 SYDVKM come from the germline V gene. The CDR3 is 15 residues long.

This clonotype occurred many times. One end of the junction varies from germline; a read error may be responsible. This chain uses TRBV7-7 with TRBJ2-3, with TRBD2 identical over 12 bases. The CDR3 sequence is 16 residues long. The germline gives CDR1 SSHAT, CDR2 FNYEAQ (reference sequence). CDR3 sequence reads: CASSEGTSGSSDTQYF. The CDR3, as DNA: TGTGCTAGCAGCGAGGGGACTAGCGGGTCCTCAGATACGCAGTATTTT.

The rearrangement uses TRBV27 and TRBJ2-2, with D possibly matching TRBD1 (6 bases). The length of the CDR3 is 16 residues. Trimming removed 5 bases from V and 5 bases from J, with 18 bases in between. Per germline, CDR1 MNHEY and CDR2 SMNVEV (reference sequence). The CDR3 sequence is CASSLTGPGRTGELFF. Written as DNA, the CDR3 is TGTGCCAGCAGTCTCACAGGGCCCGGTCGGACCGGGGAGCTGTTTTTT.

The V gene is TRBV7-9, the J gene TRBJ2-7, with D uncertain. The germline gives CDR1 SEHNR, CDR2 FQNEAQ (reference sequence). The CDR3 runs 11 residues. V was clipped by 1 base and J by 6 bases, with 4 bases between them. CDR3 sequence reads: CASSLESEQYF. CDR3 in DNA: TGTGCCAGCAGCTTAGAATCCGAGCAGTACTTC.

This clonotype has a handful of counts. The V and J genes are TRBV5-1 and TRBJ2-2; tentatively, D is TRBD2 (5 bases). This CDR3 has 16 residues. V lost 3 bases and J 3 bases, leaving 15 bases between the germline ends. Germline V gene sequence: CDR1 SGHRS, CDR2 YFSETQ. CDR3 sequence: CASSSPLWRDTGELFF. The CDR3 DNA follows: TGCGCCAGCAGCTCCCCCCTCTGGCGGGACACCGGGGAGCTGTTTTTT.